The sequence of this T cell receptor beta chain was determined in a study of T cell changes during pregnancy in multiple sclerosis. Sequencing used immunoSEQ multiplex PCR; TCRdb keeps in-frame clones, though not all of them. Of tens of thousands of clones in the sample, around 92% are singletons; the top ten hold 1.5% to 2.5%. This CDR3 comprises 12 residues. Germline V gene sequence: CDR1 SGHTA, CDR2 FQGNSA. V gave up 6 bases and J gave up 6 bases, with 12 bases separating them. The chain joins TRBV7-2 to TRBJ2-7; D is uncertain. The input for sequencing was peripheral blood, taken in the third trimester of pregnancy. This sequence was found in a female donor in good health, enrolled as a control in a pregnancy study. The CDR3 protein is CASSSPGGEQYF. In DNA form, the CDR3 reads TGTGCCAGCAGTTCACCGGGTGGCGAGCAGTACTTC.